These 28 T cell receptor beta chains were all obtained from the same sample, sequenced in a study of siplizumab effects on memory and regulatory T cells. Clones were sequenced by immunoSEQ multiplex PCR, and TCRdb holds only the in-frame ones, with some missing. The sample records some 100,000 clones, 91% being singletons. The sequencing input was CD4+ T cells sorted from blood. These receptors were collected from a human donor in good health. Some clones in this sample may be carry-over from other donors' samples.

The chain has TRBV7-3 and TRBJ2-1, with 14 bases fitting TRBD2. The CDR3 is made up of 17 amino acids. Looked up from germline, CDR1 is SGHTA and CDR2 is FQGTGA. V was pared by 0 bases and J by 5 bases, with 3 bases of the junction left unmatched. This chain's CDR3 is CASSLTGTSGSHNEQFF. CDR3 nucleotide sequence: TGTGCCAGCAGCTTAACAGGGACTAGCGGGAGCCACAATGAGCAGTTCTTC. Combining the CDR3 with reference TRBV7-3 and TRBJ2-1 gives the whole variable domain GAGVSQTPSNKVTEKGKYVELRCDPISGHTALYWYRQSLGQGPEFLIYFQGTGAADDSGLPNDRFFAVRPEGSVSTLKIQRTERGDSAVYLCASSLTGTSGSHNEQFFGPGTRLTVL.

V and J are TRBV7-4 and TRBJ2-7, with 8 bases lining up with TRBD2. The germline gives CDR1 SGHVT, CDR2 SQSDAQ. The CDR3 length is 13 residues. Trimming cost V 4 bases and J 3 bases; bases outside gene matches: 2. The chain's CDR3 is CASSWAGGYEQYF. The CDR3, as DNA: TGTGCCAGCAGCTGGGCGGGAGGCTACGAGCAGTACTTC.

The CDR3 sequence: CASLSRNLNTEAFF. CDR3 coding DNA: TGTGCCAGCCTCTCTCGAAACTTGAACACTGAAGCTTTCTTT. This sequence joins TRBV7-9 and TRBJ1-1; D unresolved. Germline CDR1 SEHNR, CDR2 FQNEAQ (reference sequence). V lost 8 bases to trimming and J lost 0 bases, with 13 bases between them. This CDR3 is 14 amino acids long.

The chain is built from TRBV5-1 and TRBJ1-1; D not certain. The germline CDR1 and CDR2 sequences are SGHRS and YFSETQ. This CDR3 spans 17 amino acids. The V gene lost 0 bases and the J gene lost 0 bases, with 15 bases spanning the gap. The CDR3 sequence is CASSLGSASQMNTEAFF. The CDR3 DNA follows: TGCGCCAGCAGCTTGGGGTCGGCTAGCCAAATGAACACTGAAGCTTTCTTT. The full variable domain, its missing parts supplied by reference TRBV5-1 and TRBJ1-1, is KAGVTQTPRYLIKTRGQQVTLSCSPISGHRSVSWYQQTPGQGLQFLFEYFSETQRNKGNFPGRFSGRQFSNSRSEMNVSTLELGDSALYLCASSLGSASQMNTEAFFGQGTRLTVV.

The CDR3 nucleotides read TGTGCTAGTGGAACGAAAGCGGAAGTAAACACCGGGGAGCTGTTTTTT. It is translated as CASGTKAEVNTGELFF. The V call is TRBV12-5, the J call TRBJ2-2, with D perhaps matching TRBD2 (5 bases). CDR3 length equals 16 residues. Trimming removed 6 bases from V and 2 bases from J, with 16 bases in between. Germline CDR1 reads LGHNT; CDR2 reads FRNRAP.

This chain links TRBV6-1 with TRBJ1-1, with 7 positions matching TRBD1. CDR1 and CDR2 from the germline V gene are MNHNS and SASEGT. With 5 bases clipped from V and 0 bases from J, the junction kept 3 bases outside the gene matches. The CDR3 extends over 14 amino acids. Here the CDR3 reads CASSWTGLNTEAFF. As DNA, the CDR3 is TGTGCCAGCAGTTGGACAGGACTGAACACTGAAGCTTTCTTT.

CDR3 in amino acids: CASSPTGGTNEKLFF. CDR3 sequence (DNA): TGTGCCAGCAGTCCTACCGGGGGAACTAATGAAAAACTGTTTTTT. The chain joins TRBV6-4 to TRBJ1-4; D perhaps matches TRBD1 (5 bases). The CDR3 consists of 15 residues. V lost 5 bases to trimming and J lost 1 base, with 11 bases between them. Germline CDR1 and CDR2: MRHNA and SNTAGT.

The rearrangement joins TRBV7-2 to TRBJ2-5; the D gene is possibly TRBD2 (5 bases). The CDR3 length is 15 residues. Germline V CDR1 and CDR2: SGHTA, FQGNSA. The ends were cut back, 3 bases at V and 2 bases at J, with 13 bases in the middle. The CDR3 bases are TGTGCCAGCAGCTTTTCGGGTTCGGGGCAAGAGACCCAGTACTTC. Translation: CASSFSGSGQETQYF.

The chain recombines TRBV6-5 with TRBJ2-2, with TRBD1 matching over 7 bases. Per the germline V gene, CDR1 is MNHEY and CDR2 is SVGAGI. The trim removed 1 base at V and 5 bases at J, leaving 4 bases unmatched. The CDR3 covers 15 residues. In DNA, the CDR3 is TGTGCCAGCAGTTACTGGACAGGACGTACCGGGGAGCTGTTTTTT. Protein sequence: CASSYWTGRTGELFF.

The chain links TRBV10-2 to TRBJ2-1; D perhaps matches TRBD2 (5 bases). Looked up from germline, CDR1 is WSHSY and CDR2 is SAAADI. V dropped 2 bases and J dropped 15 bases, with 17 bases sitting between them. This CDR3 spans 13 amino acids. CDR3 DNA sequence: TGCGCCAGCAGTGAGATTTTAGTGGCTAGCTTGTTCTTC. It specifies CASSEILVASLFF.

The V call is TRBV19, the J call TRBJ2-1, with TRBD2 matching over 14 bases. This CDR3 spans 16 amino acids. CDR1 and CDR2 (germline): LNHDA, SQIVND (reference sequence). With V trimmed by 3 bases and J by 10 bases, 8 bases remained unmatched. CDR3 region: CASSILVGLAGAEQFF. CDR3 DNA sequence: TGTGCCAGTAGTATCTTGGTGGGACTAGCGGGAGCCGAGCAGTTCTTC.

The genes are TRBV5-1 and TRBJ2-6, with D uncertain. Germline V CDR1 and CDR2: SGHRS, YFSETQ. The CDR3 contains 15 residues. Trimming cost V 0 bases and J 0 bases, with 4 bases left between them. The CDR3 loop reads CASSLVNSGANVLTF. CDR3 nucleotide sequence: TGCGCCAGCAGCTTGGTAAACTCTGGGGCCAACGTCCTGACTTTC.

This clone was observed once. V is TRBV9 and J is TRBJ2-6; D might be TRBD1 (6 bases). Germline values: CDR1 SGDLS, CDR2 YYNGEE. This CDR3 has 15 amino acids. V was clipped by 0 bases and J by 3 bases, with 7 bases between them. CDR3 in DNA: TGTGCCAGCAGCGTAGGGGGGCATGGGGCCAACGTCCTGACTTTC. It codes for CASSVGGHGANVLTF.

The V call is TRBV19, the J call TRBJ2-2; D might be TRBD1 or TRBD2, each matching 5 bases. V lost 0 bases, J lost 6 bases, and 23 bases lay in between. The CDR3 runs to 19 residues. Germline V gene sequence: CDR1 LNHDA, CDR2 SQIVND (reference sequence). The CDR3 DNA reads TGTGCCAGTAGTATAGATCTCTTTACTTTGGCAGGGCGGGCCGGGGAGCTGTTTTTT. This codes for CASSIDLFTLAGRAGELFF.

V is TRBV6-6 and J is TRBJ2-5; D could derive from TRBD1 or TRBD2 (5 bases each). With the DNA end fitting TRBJ2-7 better, the J assignment may be wrong. Germline CDR1 and CDR2: MNHNY and SVGAGI (reference sequence). The CDR3 has 14 residues. The CDR3 spells CASSPGTRGHEQYF. In nucleotides, the CDR3 is TGTGCCAGCAGCCCCGGGACGAGAGGCCACGAGCAGTACTTC.

This rearrangement joins TRBV11-2 to TRBJ2-4, with 8 bases aligning to TRBD1. This CDR3 has 14 residues. In germline, CDR1 is SGHAT, CDR2 FQNNGV. Trimming removed 7 bases from V and 3 bases from J; junction bases left unmatched: 5. CDR3 residues: CASTDRGIKNIQYF. In DNA form, the CDR3 reads TGTGCCAGCACCGACAGGGGAATCAAAAACATTCAGTACTTC.

This clone appeared a single time. This rearrangement joins TRBV5-1 to TRBJ2-1, with TRBD2 matching over 7 bases. This CDR3 region has 13 residues. CDR1 SGHRS and CDR2 YFSETQ come from the germline V gene. Trimming at V came to 6 bases and at J to 4 bases, leaving 4 bases not matched to a gene. The CDR3 bases are TGCGCCAGCATGGACGGGAGGTACAATGAGCAGTTCTTC. It specifies CASMDGRYNEQFF. Full variable domain (missing parts from reference TRBV5-1 and TRBJ2-1): KAGVTQTPRYLIKTRGQQVTLSCSPISGHRSVSWYQQTPGQGLQFLFEYFSETQRNKGNFPGRFSGRQFSNSRSEMNVSTLELGDSALYLCASMDGRYNEQFFGPGTRLTVL.

V is TRBV5-4 and J is TRBJ2-7; 9 positions agree with TRBD2. Germline CDR1 is SGHNT and CDR2 is YYREEE (reference sequence). The CDR3 is 15 amino acids. V dropped 1 base and J dropped 7; count of bases not matched to a gene: 9. CDR3 protein: CASSLKLAGKGEQYF. As DNA, the CDR3 is TGTGCCAGCAGCTTGAAACTAGCGGGTAAAGGGGAGCAGTACTTC.

The chain joins TRBV19 to TRBJ1-1; no clear D. The V and J ends lost 1 base and 0 bases respectively, with 3 bases between them. Germline lookup yields CDR1 LNHDA and CDR2 SQIVND (reference sequence). The CDR3 loop spans 13 amino acids. The CDR3 DNA sequence: TGTGCCAGTAGTATAGTGGTGAACACTGAAGCTTTCTTT. The encoded protein is CASSIVVNTEAFF.

This clone was seen only once. This sequence joins TRBV5-4 and TRBJ2-2; unclear D gene. V lost 2 bases, J lost 6 bases, and 11 bases lay in between. The CDR3 is 14 amino acids. The germline V gene has CDR1 SGHNT and CDR2 YYREEE (reference sequence). As DNA, the CDR3 is TGTGCCAGCAGCTTTTTTGGAGATGCCGGGGAGCTGTTTTTT. Translation gives CASSFFGDAGELFF.

The J gene is TRBJ2-2, the V gene TRBV6-1, with TRBD2 as a possible D gene (6 bases). The CDR3 totals 14 residues. The V gene's germline CDR1 is MNHNS and CDR2 SASEGT. Trimming took off 8 bases at V and 5 bases at J, with 15 bases between the two ends. CDR3 sequence reads: CASDLTRGTGELFF. The CDR3 DNA is TGTGCCAGCGATTTGACTAGAGGTACCGGGGAGCTGTTTTTT.

The rearrangement uses TRBV29-1 and TRBJ1-1; TRBD1 aligns across 7 bases. The germline CDR1 and CDR2 sequences are SQVTM and ANQGSEA. The V and J ends lost 0 bases and 6 bases, in that order; junction bases with no gene match: 1. CDR3 length equals 12 residues. The CDR3 region has the DNA TGCAGCGTTGAAGAAGGGACAGCTGAAGCTTTCTTT. It specifies CSVEEGTAEAFF.

The rearrangement joins TRBV7-3 to TRBJ2-2; TRBD2 matches at 7 bases. Germline trimming cut 4 bases from V and 2 bases from J; bases unmatched to any gene: 1. The CDR3 is 14 residues long. Germline V lookup: CDR1 SGHTA, CDR2 FQGTGA. The DNA of the CDR3 is TGTGCCAGCAGCTGGACTAGAAACACCGGGGAGCTGTTTTTT. This sequence encodes CASSWTRNTGELFF.

The chain uses TRBV11-2 and TRBJ1-5, with a weak D call TRBD1 (6 bases). This CDR3 region has 15 residues. Germline CDR1 and CDR2: SGHAT and FQNNGV. Trimming removed 2 bases from V and 6 bases from J, with 14 bases in between. DNA of the CDR3: TGTGCCAGCAGCTTATGGGGGGACATTAGTCAGCCCCAGCATTTT. Its protein product is CASSLWGDISQPQHF.

The V gene is TRBV6-1, the J gene TRBJ2-7, with 11 bases matching TRBD1. Germline CDR1 reads MNHNS; CDR2 reads SASEGT. After removal of 11 bases from V and 3 bases from J, the junction contained 9 bases not matched to a gene. The CDR3 has 14 residues. The CDR3 DNA is TGTGCCTACACGGTGGGGACAGGGGGCTACGAGCAGTACTTC. This encodes CAYTVGTGGYEQYF.

V is TRBV30 and J is TRBJ2-5; no firm D call. CDR3 length: 8 residues. Per the germline V gene, CDR1 is GTSNPN and CDR2 is SVGIG (reference sequence). Trimming removed 8 bases from V and 4 bases from J, with 2 bases in between. The CDR3 loop reads CAVETQYF. DNA for the CDR3: TGTGCCGTAGAGACCCAGTACTTC.

In DNA, the CDR3 is TGTGCCAGTATAGGTAGCGGGAGGGCTGCCTACTTC. The encoded protein is CASIGSGRAAYF. The J gene is TRBJ2-4, the V gene TRBV19; 11 bases are shared with TRBD2. Germline V lookup: CDR1 LNHDA, CDR2 SQIVND (reference sequence). This CDR3 region has 12 residues. Germline trimming cut 7 bases from V and 16 bases from J; bases unmatched to any gene: 9. Complete variable domain (other parts from reference TRBV19 and TRBJ2-4): DGGITQSPKYLFRKEGQNVTLSCEQNLNHDAMYWYRQDPGQGLRLIYYSQIVNDFQKGDIAEGYSVSREKKESFPLTVTSAQKNPTAFYLCASIGSGRAAYFGAGTRLSVL.

V and J are TRBV19 and TRBJ1-4, with D unclear. There are 12 residues in the CDR3. The V gene's germline CDR1 is LNHDA and CDR2 SQIVND (reference sequence). Trimming took 0 bases from V and 11 from J, leaving 7 bases between them. CDR3 sequence reads: CASSIDLRKLFF. DNA for the CDR3: TGTGCCAGTAGTATAGATCTCAGGAAACTGTTTTTT. The full variable domain, its missing parts supplied by reference TRBV19 and TRBJ1-4, is DGGITQSPKYLFRKEGQNVTLSCEQNLNHDAMYWYRQDPGQGLRLIYYSQIVNDFQKGDIAEGYSVSREKKESFPLTVTSAQKNPTAFYLCASSIDLRKLFFGSGTQLSVL.